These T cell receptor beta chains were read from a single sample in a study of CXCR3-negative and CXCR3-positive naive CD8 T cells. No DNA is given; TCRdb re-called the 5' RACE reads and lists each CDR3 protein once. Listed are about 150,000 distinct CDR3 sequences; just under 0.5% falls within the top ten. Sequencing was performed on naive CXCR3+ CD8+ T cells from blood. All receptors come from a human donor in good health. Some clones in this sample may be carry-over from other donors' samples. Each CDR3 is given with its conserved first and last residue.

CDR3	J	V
CSVEGVGPEAFF	TRBJ1-1	TRBV29-1
CASSQTSGGYSYNEQFF	TRBJ2-1	TRBV6-5
CASRWEFQETQYF	TRBJ2-5	TRBV11-2
CASRSPGGGDDEQFF	TRBJ2-1	TRBV21-1
CSVEEWGEQFF	TRBJ2-1	TRBV29-1
CASSSTGVAEQYF	TRBJ2-7	TRBV12-3/TRBV12-4
CASSRTSGQETQYF	TRBJ2-5	TRBV4-1
CASSSHLQGNEQYF	TRBJ2-7	TRBV5-8
CSAPRGDTEAFF	TRBJ1-1	TRBV20-1
CASSLHPGGELFF	TRBJ2-2	TRBV7-6
CATMGGTSIYEQYF	TRBJ2-7	TRBV2
CASSQDQEQYF	TRBJ2-7	TRBV4-1
CASSVGGREQFF	TRBJ2-1	TRBV9
CASSPAGQGVEDTEAFF	TRBJ1-1	TRBV27